This T cell receptor beta chain was recovered during a study of PD-1 blockade in classical Hodgkin lymphoma. Following autologous stem cell transplantation, relapse occurred in every patient, and exposure to brentuximab vedotin varied. Measured with immunoSEQ multiplex PCR; TCRdb has only the in-frame clones, and not every one. The sample holds nearly 60,000 clones, 80% to 95% seen once. There are a few counts of this clone. Germline lookup yields CDR1 MGHRA and CDR2 YSYEKL. V trimming: 0 bases; J trimming: 8 bases; junction bases outside the gene matches: 10. CDR3 length equals 17 residues. The genes are TRBV4-1 and TRBJ1-6, with 7 bases matching TRBD1. The clonotype comes from a human donor with classical Hodgkin lymphoma. Sequencing was performed on peripheral blood mononuclear cells (PBMCs), taken before the second cycle of nivolumab. The CDR3 is CASSQDAAGGLDSPLHF. The CDR3 coding sequence is TGCGCCAGCAGCCAAGATGCGGCAGGGGGTTTAGATTCACCCCTCCACTTT.